These 9 T cell receptor beta chains were all obtained from the same sample, sequenced in a study of blood T cell repertoires in COVID-19. The assay was immunoSEQ multiplex PCR, and TCRdb's table has in-frame clones only and misses some. The sample lists a few hundred thousand clones, approximately 87% occurring once. Sequencing was done on a sample of peripheral blood. The receptors stem from a man aged 55-75 years who had recovered from COVID-19.

The V gene is TRBV5-4, the J gene TRBJ2-7, with 10 bases aligning to TRBD1. The germline V gene encodes CDR1 SGHNT and CDR2 YYREEE (reference sequence). The CDR3 consists of 15 residues. With 4 bases clipped from V and 6 bases from J, the junction kept 10 bases outside the gene matches. Here the CDR3 DNA reads TGTGCCAGCAGCACCTCGGGACAGGGGCATCGCGAGCAGTACTTC. Translating it yields CASSTSGQGHREQYF.

The CDR3 nucleotides are TGTGCCGGGCGGGGCACCGGGGAGCTGTTTTTT. Amino acid sequence: CAGRGTGELFF. The chain has TRBV7-9 and TRBJ2-2; D possibly corresponds to TRBD2 (6 bases). V was trimmed by 11 bases and J by 4 bases, leaving 8 bases between them. CDR1 is SEHNR and CDR2 is FQNEAQ in the germline V gene (reference sequence). The CDR3 covers 11 residues.

This chain connects TRBV15 to TRBJ1-4; D possibly corresponds to TRBD1 (6 bases). CDR3 size: 15 residues. CDR1 is LNHNV, CDR2 YYDKDF, per germline (reference sequence). V was clipped by 5 bases and J by 4 bases, with 14 bases between them. The CDR3 here is CATSVMGQSNEKLFF. DNA for the CDR3: TGTGCCACCAGCGTGATGGGACAAAGTAATGAAAAACTGTTTTTT.

The rearrangement joins TRBV7-9 to TRBJ2-3, with a tentative D call TRBD1 (7 bases). V was shortened by 3 bases and J by 2 bases, with 12 bases between the two germline ends. This CDR3 has 15 amino acids. The germline V gene encodes CDR1 SEHNR and CDR2 FQNEAQ (reference sequence). The CDR3 DNA is TGTGCCAGCAGCTTGGAGGGACAGCACACAGATACGCAGTATTTT. Translated: CASSLEGQHTDTQYF.

The V and J genes are TRBV29-1 and TRBJ1-3, with D possibly matching TRBD1 (6 bases). Trimming stripped 6 bases from V and 2 bases from J, with 11 bases between. The germline V gene has CDR1 SQVTM and CDR2 ANQGSEA. The CDR3 is 13 amino acids. The CDR3 region is CSVLQGPGNTIYF. The CDR3 DNA follows: TGCAGCGTCCTACAGGGACCTGGAAACACCATATATTTT.

V and J are TRBV5-1 and TRBJ2-7; TRBD1 matches 9 bases. V shed 4 bases and J 3 bases; nucleotides not matched to a gene: 5. CDR1 SGHRS and CDR2 YFSETQ come from the germline V gene. This CDR3 contains 14 residues. CDR3 sequence reads: CASSRTGAVYEQYF. The CDR3 bases are TGCGCCAGCAGCAGGACAGGGGCCGTCTACGAGCAGTACTTC.

The chain carries TRBV11-1 and TRBJ1-1; TRBD1 might be the D (5 bases). Germline V CDR1 and CDR2: SGHAT, FQDESV (reference sequence). The CDR3 sequence is 12 residues long. V gave up 2 bases and J gave up 4 bases, with 5 bases separating them. The CDR3 nucleotides are TGTGCCAGCAGCTTACAGGGCACTGAAGCTTTCTTT. This encodes CASSLQGTEAFF.

This clone was counted once. This chain uses TRBV9 with TRBJ2-2; D gene uncertain. CDR1 is SGDLS and CDR2 is YYNGEE in the germline V gene. Trimming pared 1 base from V and 6 bases from J, leaving 7 bases between. The CDR3 is 13 amino acids. DNA of the CDR3: TGTGCCAGCAGCGTATATTCGGCCGGGGAGCTGTTTTTT. Translated: CASSVYSAGELFF.

This clone turned up a few times. The V call is TRBV6-6, the J call TRBJ2-1, with 8 positions matching TRBD2. The CDR3 consists of 15 residues. V trimming: 8 bases; J trimming: 10 bases; junction bases outside the gene matches: 16. Germline V CDR1 and CDR2: MNHNY, SVGAGI (reference sequence). The CDR3 DNA reads as TGTGCCAGCTCCTTCACACGGGGGGGCCCAAACGAGCAGTTCTTC. Protein product: CASSFTRGGPNEQFF.